Listed here are 2 T cell receptor beta chains from one sample, sequenced in a study of brain T cells in children with intractable seizures. Some clones are missing from TCRdb's copy, which holds only in-frame ones; the method was immunoSEQ multiplex PCR. The profile shows 62,000 or so clones, 90% to 96% of them singletons. Sequencing was performed on peripheral blood, taken at surgery. These receptors were collected from a boy in the first two years of life with focal cortical dysplasia and intractable seizures.

The rearrangement links TRBV7-9 to TRBJ2-1; D gene uncertain. Trimming shortened V by 1 base and J by 0 bases, and 4 bases separated the two germline ends. The germline V gene has CDR1 SEHNR and CDR2 FQNEAQ (reference sequence). The CDR3 extends over 14 amino acids. CDR3 sequence reads: CASSLDTSYNEQFF. CDR3 nucleotides: TGTGCCAGCAGCTTAGACACCTCCTACAATGAGCAGTTCTTC.

The chain has TRBV19 and TRBJ1-4; no clear D. This CDR3 has 12 residues. V was trimmed by 3 bases and J by 8 bases, leaving 7 bases between them. Germline CDR1 is LNHDA and CDR2 is SQIVND (reference sequence). CDR3 in DNA: TGTGCCAGTAGTATCGTTGACGAAAAACTGTTTTTT. Protein product: CASSIVDEKLFF.